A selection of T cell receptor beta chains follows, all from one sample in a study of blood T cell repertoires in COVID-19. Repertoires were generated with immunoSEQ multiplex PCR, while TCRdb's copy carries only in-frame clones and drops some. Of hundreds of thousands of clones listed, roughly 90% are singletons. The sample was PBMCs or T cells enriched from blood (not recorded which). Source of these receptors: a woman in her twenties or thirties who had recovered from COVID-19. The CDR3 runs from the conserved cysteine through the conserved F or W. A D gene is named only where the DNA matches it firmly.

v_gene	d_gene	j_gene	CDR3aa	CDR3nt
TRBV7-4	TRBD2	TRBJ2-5	CASSLDAGGRETQYF	TGTGCCAGCAGCTTAGACGCGGGGGGTAGGGAGACCCAGTACTTC
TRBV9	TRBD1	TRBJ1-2	CASSEQGALAGYTF	TGTGCCAGCAGCGAACAGGGGGCGCTGGCTGGCTACACCTTC
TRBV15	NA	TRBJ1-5	CATSRDLGTGLQPQHF	TGTGCCACCAGCAGAGATTTGGGAACAGGGTTGCAGCCCCAGCATTTT
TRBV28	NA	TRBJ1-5	CASSRSVGDQPQHF	TGTGCCAGCAGTAGGTCAGTCGGAGATCAGCCCCAGCATTTT
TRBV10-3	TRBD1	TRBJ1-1	CAISETGQGAQSEAFF	TGTGCCATCAGTGAAACGGGACAGGGGGCGCAGAGTGAAGCTTTCTTT
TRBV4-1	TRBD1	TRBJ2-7	CASSRATDRAGYEQYF	TGCGCCAGCAGCCGAGCAACGGACAGGGCTGGATACGAGCAGTACTTC
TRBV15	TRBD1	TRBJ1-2	CATSLRTGGVYGYTF	TGTGCCACCAGCCTCCGGACAGGGGGCGTCTATGGCTACACCTTC
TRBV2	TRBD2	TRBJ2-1	CASSGTSSGNEQFF	TGTGCCAGCAGTGGGACTAGCTCCGGCAATGAGCAGTTCTTC
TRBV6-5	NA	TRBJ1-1	CATKTGLHTEAFF	TGTGCCACCAAAACAGGGCTACACACTGAAGCTTTCTTT
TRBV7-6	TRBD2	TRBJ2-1	CASSSLAGAAPNEQFF	TGTGCCAGCAGCTCGTTAGCGGGGGCCGCCCCCAATGAGCAGTTCTTC
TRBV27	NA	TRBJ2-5	CASSLSIGGQETQYF	TGTGCCAGCAGTTTATCGATCGGGGGCCAAGAGACCCAGTACTTC